The rows below give T cell receptor beta chains drawn from one sample of a study of cytomegalovirus exposure and HLA in healthy donors. Sequencing was performed with immunoSEQ multiplex PCR; in TCRdb, only in-frame clones are kept and a portion is missing. The table shows 72,000 or so clones, with approximately 72% occurring only once. Specimen: PBMCs. The source is a woman aged 25 to 39 in good health and CMV-seropositive. Each CDR3 is given with its conserved first and last residue. The D gene is left open where the match is weak. Rows may omit the clone size; those that give it use once, few, many or a size class.

v_gene	d_gene	j_gene	abundance	CDR3aa	CDR3nt
TRBV30	NA	TRBJ2-7	NA	CAWSPLLVAVGEQYF	TGTGCCTGGAGCCCCCTTCTGGTAGCAGTGGGCGAGCAGTACTTC
TRBV5-4	NA	TRBJ2-2	few	CASSLAPGVDTGELFF	TGTGCCAGCAGCTTGGCGCCAGGGGTGGACACCGGGGAGCTGTTTTTT
TRBV20-1	NA	TRBJ2-1	NA	CSAGLDNEQFF	TGCAGTGCCGGACTCGACAATGAGCAGTTCTTC
TRBV28	NA	TRBJ1-2	few	CASSTLQQINYGYTF	TGTGCCAGCAGTACCCTACAACAGATCAACTATGGCTACACCTTC
TRBV5-6	TRBD1	TRBJ1-2	once	CASSLSTGGLYYGYTF	TGTGCCAGCAGCTTATCGACAGGGGGCCTCTACTATGGCTACACCTTC
TRBV9	TRBD2	TRBJ2-5	NA	CASSGGGRETQYF	TGTGCCAGCAGCGGGGGGGGTCGGGAGACCCAGTACTTC
TRBV7-8	TRBD1	TRBJ1-2	NA	CASSLDRGYYGYTF	TGTGCCAGCAGCTTAGACAGGGGGTACTATGGCTACACCTTC
TRBV7-2	NA	TRBJ2-2	NA	CASVATGELFF	TGTGCCAGCGTGGCCACCGGGGAGCTGTTTTTT
TRBV25-1	NA	TRBJ2-2	NA	CASSAEWSAAQTGELFF	TGTGCCAGCAGTGCCGAATGGTCCGCGGCCCAAACCGGGGAGCTGTTTTTT
TRBV4-1	NA	TRBJ1-4	NA	CASSLLLGMEKLFF	TGCGCCAGCAGCCTACTACTTGGTATGGAAAAACTGTTTTTT
TRBV6-4	TRBD1	TRBJ2-1	NA	CASSWGQGDYNEQFF	TGTGCCAGCAGCTGGGGACAGGGGGACTACAATGAGCAGTTCTTC
TRBV5-1	TRBD1	TRBJ2-5	NA	CASRPGQGPPQETQYF	TGCGCCAGCAGACCTGGACAGGGGCCTCCCCAAGAGACCCAGTACTTC
TRBV7-9	TRBD2	TRBJ2-1	NA	CASSFGTSNEQFF	TGTGCCAGCAGCTTCGGGACTAGCAATGAGCAGTTCTTC
TRBV5-1	TRBD1	TRBJ2-1	NA	CASSSDGQGHNEQFF	TGCGCCAGCAGCTCGGATGGACAGGGCCACAATGAGCAGTTCTTC
TRBV10-3	NA	TRBJ2-2	few	CAIKGQGTTGELFF	TGTGCCATCAAAGGGCAGGGGACCACCGGGGAGCTGTTTTTT
TRBV28	NA	TRBJ2-7	NA	CASSFSWDEQYF	TGTGCCAGCAGCTTTAGCTGGGACGAGCAGTACTTC
TRBV6-1	NA	TRBJ2-3	NA	CASSDLDTQYF	TGTGCCAGCAGTGACTTAGATACGCAGTATTTT
TRBV30	TRBD1	TRBJ1-5	NA	CAWSNPGTGGNQPQHF	TGTGCCTGGAGCAACCCTGGGACAGGGGGCAATCAGCCCCAGCATTTT
TRBV11-2	TRBD2	TRBJ2-5	once	CASSSGTMETQYF	TGTGCCAGCAGCTCCGGGACTATGGAGACCCAGTACTTC
TRBV5-4	NA	TRBJ2-2	NA	CASRPDWNTGELFF	TGTGCCAGCAGACCTGACTGGAACACCGGGGAGCTGTTTTTT
TRBV4-3	NA	TRBJ1-6	once	CASSHGAGEDSPLHF	TGCGCCAGCAGCCATGGGGCAGGTGAGGATTCACCCCTCCACTTT
TRBV2	TRBD1	TRBJ2-7	few	CASSVQGASYEQYF	TGTGCCAGCAGTGTACAGGGGGCATCCTACGAGCAGTACTTC
TRBV13	NA	TRBJ1-1	NA	CASSLGRAIGTNRAEAFF	TGTGCCAGCAGCTTAGGGAGGGCTATTGGGACAAATAGGGCTGAAGCTTTCTTT